Listed below are T cell receptor beta chains from one sample, sequenced in a study of tumor-infiltrating lymphocytes in primary liver carcinoma. TCRdb analysed the multiplex PCR reads with MiXCR anew, one entry per CDR3 protein. The sample yields almost 200,000 distinct CDR3 sequences, approximately 64% seen once. What was sequenced was peripheral blood. These receptors were collected from a woman aged 60-75 years with primary liver carcinoma and hepatitis B virus infection. CDR3s include the opening cysteine and the closing phenylalanine or tryptophan. D genes are given only for firm matches. The listing skips clone size in some rows; elsewhere it reads once, few, many or a size class.

D: TRBD1; V: TRBV11-2; J: TRBJ2-5; size: NA; DNA: TGTGTCAGCAGCCGGGACAGGGAAGATACCCATTACTTC; CDR3: CVSSRDREDTHYF
D: TRBD2; V: TRBV28; J: TRBJ2-7; size: NA; DNA: TGTGCCAGCAGTTCACGTATGATAGCGGGAAGGTACGAGCAGTACTTC; CDR3: CASSSRMIAGRYEQYF
D: NA; V: TRBV6-1; J: TRBJ1-2; size: NA; DNA: TGTGCCAGCAGTGAAGGGATAGCCTATGGCTACACCTTC; CDR3: CASSEGIAYGYTF
D: NA; V: TRBV11-2; J: TRBJ2-1; size: NA; DNA: TGTGCCAGCAACTTTGTTTCCGGGAGTGGTGGTGAGCAGTTCTTC; CDR3: CASNFVSGSGGEQFF
D: NA; V: TRBV12-3/TRBV12-4; J: TRBJ2-7; size: NA; DNA: TGTCCCAGTAGTAGAAGTATACCTCCCTACGAGCAGTACTTC; CDR3: CPSSRSIPPYEQYF
D: NA; V: TRBV4-1; J: TRBJ2-1; size: NA; DNA: TGCGCCAGCAGCCCAAGTCACAGGGCGAAGTACAATGAGCAGTTTTTC; CDR3: CASSPSHRAKYNEQFF
D: NA; V: TRBV19; J: TRBJ1-6; size: NA; DNA: TGTGCCACTTCTCAGGGAAATTATTCACCCCTCCACTTT; CDR3: CATSQGNYSPLHF
D: TRBD1; V: TRBV11-3; J: TRBJ1-2; size: many; DNA: TGTGCCAGCAGCGTAACTACAGGGGCCCTCGACTATGGCTACACCTTC; CDR3: CASSVTTGALDYGYTF
D: TRBD1; V: TRBV7-9; J: TRBJ1-6; size: NA; DNA: TGTGCCAGCATCTCCCCTGGGACAGGGAGTAGTTCACCCCTCCACTTT; CDR3: CASISPGTGSSSPLHF
D: TRBD1; V: TRBV6-2/TRBV6-3; J: TRBJ2-7; size: NA; DNA: TGTGCCTGCAGTTACCCGGGACAGGGGGGCCCAAGCTCCTACGAGCAATACTTC; CDR3: CACSYPGQGGPSSYEQYF
D: NA; V: TRBV6-5; J: TRBJ2-1; size: many; DNA: TGTGCCAGCAGCCGAAGCGGGTACAATGAGCAGTTCTTC; CDR3: CASSRSGYNEQFF
D: NA; V: TRBV7-9; J: TRBJ2-7; size: once; DNA: TGTGCCAGCAGCTTAAACCAACCTCACGAGCAGTACTTC; CDR3: CASSLNQPHEQYF
D: NA; V: TRBV6-5; J: TRBJ2-2; size: NA; DNA: TGTGCCAGCAGTATGGGAGACGACACCGGGGAGCTGTTTTTT; CDR3: CASSMGDDTGELFF
D: TRBD2; V: TRBV6-4; J: TRBJ2-2; size: NA; DNA: TGTGCCAGCAGTCGACTAGCGGGAGGACTGGGCACCGGGGAGCTGTTTTTT; CDR3: CASSRLAGGLGTGELFF
D: NA; V: TRBV4-2; J: TRBJ2-7; size: many; DNA: TGTGCCAGCAGCCAGTCCCAGAGGGAGGCTACCTACGAGCAGTACTTC; CDR3: CASSQSQREATYEQYF
D: TRBD2; V: TRBV30; J: TRBJ2-6; size: many; DNA: TGTGCCTGGACTAGCGGGTTCTCTGGGGCCAACGTCCTGACTTTC; CDR3: CAWTSGFSGANVLTF
D: NA; V: TRBV11-2; J: TRBJ1-2; size: NA; DNA: TGTACCAGCAGCTTAGGGGCCGGTTTTGGCAACACGTTC; CDR3: CTSSLGAGFGNTF
D: NA; V: TRBV11-2; J: TRBJ2-7; size: many; DNA: TGTGCCAGCAGCTTAGGGCAGGTCTACGAGCAGTACTTC; CDR3: CASSLGQVYEQYF
D: NA; V: TRBV5-4; J: TRBJ2-3; size: NA; DNA: TGTGCCAGCAGCTACCCAGGGGGAGAGGGAGGAAGGGATACGCAGTATTTT; CDR3: CASSYPGGEGGRDTQYF
D: NA; V: TRBV11-1; J: TRBJ2-3; size: few; DNA: TGTGCCAGTAGCTTCGGCAGCATAGATACGCAGTATTTT; CDR3: CASSFGSIDTQYF
D: TRBD1; V: TRBV11-1; J: TRBJ2-4; size: NA; DNA: TGTGCCAACAGCCCTCGACAGGGTCTGAACATTCAGTATTTC; CDR3: CANSPRQGLNIQYF
D: TRBD2; V: TRBV24-1; J: TRBJ2-1; size: few; DNA: TGTGCCACCTCACCGGGAGGCTCCTACAATGAGCAGTTCTTC; CDR3: CATSPGGSYNEQFF
D: NA; V: TRBV7-9; J: TRBJ2-3; size: NA; DNA: TGTGCCAACAGCTACCCAGGTGGGACAGATACGCAGTATTTT; CDR3: CANSYPGGTDTQYF
D: TRBD1; V: TRBV5-1; J: TRBJ2-7; size: few; DNA: TGCGCCAGCAGCTTGGCGGGGACAGAATACGAGCAGTACTTC; CDR3: CASSLAGTEYEQYF
D: NA; V: TRBV30; J: TRBJ1-1; size: NA; DNA: TGTGCCTGGGACAGGCCAAAGGTTAACACTGAAGCTTTCTTT; CDR3: CAWDRPKVNTEAFF
D: NA; V: TRBV5-1; J: TRBJ1-6; size: few; DNA: TGCGCCAGCCGGCGGGCATCTGACAATTCACCCCTCCACTTT; CDR3: CASRRASDNSPLHF
D: NA; V: TRBV5-4; J: TRBJ2-1; size: few; DNA: TGTGCCAGCAGCTTGCGTAGGAGGGTTGAGAATGAGCAGTTCTTC; CDR3: CASSLRRRVENEQFF
D: NA; V: TRBV7-9; J: TRBJ2-1; size: many; DNA: TGTGCCAGCGATGACAACTACAATGAGCAGTTCTTC; CDR3: CASDDNYNEQFF
D: TRBD1; V: TRBV19; J: TRBJ2-4; size: NA; DNA: TGTGCCAGTAGTCTACAGGGGTTTGAGAACATTCAGTACTTC; CDR3: CASSLQGFENIQYF
D: NA; V: TRBV6-5; J: TRBJ2-1; size: many; DNA: TGTGCCAGTCGAGGGGGGGCGTCCTACAATGAGCAGTTCTTC; CDR3: CASRGGASYNEQFF
D: TRBD2; V: TRBV29-1; J: TRBJ2-1; size: NA; DNA: TGCAGTGTTGAGGGACTAGCGGGGAACAATGGGCAGTTCTTC; CDR3: CSVEGLAGNNGQFF
D: TRBD1; V: TRBV11-2; J: TRBJ2-5; size: NA; DNA: TGTGCCAGCAGCTTAGGACCCACCCCTGGACAGGGCGGACAGACCCAGTACTTC; CDR3: CASSLGPTPGQGGQTQYF
D: NA; V: TRBV11-2; J: TRBJ1-1; size: many; DNA: TGTGCCAGCAGCTTAGAGTCGGGGAGCGAAGCTTTCTTT; CDR3: CASSLESGSEAFF
D: NA; V: TRBV11-2; J: TRBJ2-7; size: NA; DNA: TGTGCTAGCGGCTTAGATCCCATACTAGCTGGCAGTTACGAACAGTACTTC; CDR3: CASGLDPILAGSYEQYF
D: TRBD1; V: TRBV28; J: TRBJ1-1; size: many; DNA: TGTGCCAGCAGGCGACAGGGGGGAAGCACTGAAGCTTTCTTT; CDR3: CASRRQGGSTEAFF
D: TRBD2; V: TRBV7-9; J: TRBJ2-1; size: few; DNA: TGTGCCAGCAGCTCACCCGGGACTAGCTCAAGAGAGCAGTTCTTC; CDR3: CASSSPGTSSREQFF
D: NA; V: TRBV5-4; J: TRBJ2-1; size: NA; DNA: TGTGCCAGCAGCTTCCGGACAGAGTTCTACAATGAGCAGTTCTTC; CDR3: CASSFRTEFYNEQFF
D: NA; V: TRBV11-2; J: TRBJ1-2; size: NA; DNA: TGTGCCTGCAGCTCGACAATAGGGGGGGGATATGGCTACACCTTC; CDR3: CACSSTIGGGYGYTF
D: TRBD1; V: TRBV7-9; J: TRBJ1-6; size: NA; DNA: TGTGCCAGCAGCCGTAGGGACAGGGGCCATAATTCACCCCTCCACTTT; CDR3: CASSRRDRGHNSPLHF
D: NA; V: TRBV11-1; J: TRBJ2-7; size: few; DNA: TGTGCCAGCAGCTTAAGGACAGATGGAAGCTATGAGCAGTACTTC; CDR3: CASSLRTDGSYEQYF
D: NA; V: TRBV11-3; J: TRBJ1-2; size: NA; DNA: TGTGCCAGGAACCCGACAGGCTCCTATGGCTACACCTTC; CDR3: CARNPTGSYGYTF
D: TRBD2; V: TRBV11-2; J: TRBJ2-2; size: many; DNA: TGTGCCAGCAGCTTATGGGTGGGGACTAGCGGGGGCCCCGGGGAGCTGTTTTTT; CDR3: CASSLWVGTSGGPGELFF
D: TRBD1; V: TRBV4-2; J: TRBJ2-7; size: NA; DNA: TGTGCCAGTAGCCAAAATCCGACAGGGGGCTACGAGCAGTACTTC; CDR3: CASSQNPTGGYEQYF
D: NA; V: TRBV28; J: TRBJ1-1; size: NA; DNA: TGTGCCAGCAGTAGGGGGTCGGGCCTCGGGAGAGCTTTCTTT; CDR3: CASSRGSGLGRAFF
D: NA; V: TRBV6-6; J: TRBJ2-7; size: NA; DNA: TGTGCCAGCAGTTCTAGAAATAGAGACCAGGGTTTCTACGAGCAGTGCTTC; CDR3: CASSSRNRDQGFYEQCF
D: NA; V: TRBV12-3/TRBV12-4; J: TRBJ1-2; size: many; DNA: TGTGCCAGCAGTCTCCAGGGGAGGAACTATGGCTACACCTTC; CDR3: CASSLQGRNYGYTF
D: NA; V: TRBV29-1; J: TRBJ1-5; size: few; DNA: TGCAGTGTTGAGTGTGCCCCCCGCCAGCCCCAGCATTTT; CDR3: CSVECAPRQPQHF
D: TRBD1; V: TRBV29-1; J: TRBJ1-2; size: many; DNA: TGCAGCGTTGAAGATCGGGGACAGGGAAACTATGGCTACACCTTC; CDR3: CSVEDRGQGNYGYTF
D: NA; V: TRBV6-5; J: TRBJ1-2; size: NA; DNA: TGTGCCAGCAGCAAACTGGGGCACTATGGCTACACCTTC; CDR3: CASSKLGHYGYTF
D: NA; V: TRBV28; J: TRBJ2-7; size: NA; DNA: TGTGCCAGCAGTTGGGGCGGCCCGTACGAGCAGTACTTC; CDR3: CASSWGGPYEQYF
D: NA; V: TRBV12-3/TRBV12-4; J: TRBJ1-4; size: NA; DNA: TGTGCCAGAAGTCCCGCCGGGAGCTTTGGGCTCGGAACCAATGAAAAACTGTTTTTT; CDR3: CARSPAGSFGLGTNEKLFF
D: NA; V: TRBV12-3/TRBV12-4; J: TRBJ1-6; size: many; DNA: TGTGCCAGCAGTAAAGGATTGCATAATTCACCCCTCCACTTT; CDR3: CASSKGLHNSPLHF
D: TRBD2; V: TRBV7-3; J: TRBJ2-3; size: few; DNA: TGTGCCAGCAGCGACGGGACTAGCGGACCCACAGATACGCAGTATTTT; CDR3: CASSDGTSGPTDTQYF
D: NA; V: TRBV11-2; J: TRBJ2-1; size: NA; DNA: TGCGCCAGCAGCTTAGGGGCAGTTCTTGGGATCAATGAGCAGTTCTTC; CDR3: CASSLGAVLGINEQFF
D: NA; V: TRBV11-2; J: TRBJ2-7; size: NA; DNA: TGTGCCAGCAGCCAATTGAGGTCTTCACACGGCGAGCAGTGCTTC; CDR3: CASSQLRSSHGEQCF
D: NA; V: TRBV7-8; J: TRBJ2-7; size: NA; DNA: TGTGCCAGCAGCGATCCTCGGGACGAGCAGTACTTC; CDR3: CASSDPRDEQYF
D: NA; V: TRBV11-3; J: TRBJ2-3; size: NA; DNA: TGTGCCAGCAGCTTAGACCGACGTAATACAGATACGCAGTATTTT; CDR3: CASSLDRRNTDTQYF
D: NA; V: TRBV11-2; J: TRBJ1-5; size: NA; DNA: TGTGCCAGCAGCACCACTAGCAATCAGCCCCATCATTTC; CDR3: CASSTTSNQPHHF